The present TCR beta chain was sequenced within a study of early T cells in non-severe SARS-CoV-2 infection. In the study overall: Bulk RNA isolated from unsorted whole blood underwent sequencing; chains were not paired. Overall study results and limits: VDJdb matches were skewed toward anti-spike CD8 T cell responses.

Germline values: CDR1 DFQATT, CDR2 SNEGSKA (reference sequence). The CDR3 consists of 14 residues. Trimming removed 4 bases from V and 5 bases from J, with 17 bases in between. This clonotype was detected ten times or more. Its antigen is unidentified. TCRdb re-derived calls from the 5' RACE reads in MiXCR, one entry per CDR3 protein. The sample records 26,000 or so distinct CDR3 sequences, roughly 6% being singletons. The rearrangement uses TRBV20-1 and TRBJ2-5; D uncertain. This TCR was sampled from an adult who was a healthcare worker with PCR-confirmed SARS-CoV-2 infection or an uninfected control (not recorded which). The sample taken for sequencing was whole blood. The CDR3 nucleotides read TGCAGTGCTAAGGGTGTGTCCCAAGGGGAGACCCAGTACTTC. It encodes CSAKGVSQGETQYF.